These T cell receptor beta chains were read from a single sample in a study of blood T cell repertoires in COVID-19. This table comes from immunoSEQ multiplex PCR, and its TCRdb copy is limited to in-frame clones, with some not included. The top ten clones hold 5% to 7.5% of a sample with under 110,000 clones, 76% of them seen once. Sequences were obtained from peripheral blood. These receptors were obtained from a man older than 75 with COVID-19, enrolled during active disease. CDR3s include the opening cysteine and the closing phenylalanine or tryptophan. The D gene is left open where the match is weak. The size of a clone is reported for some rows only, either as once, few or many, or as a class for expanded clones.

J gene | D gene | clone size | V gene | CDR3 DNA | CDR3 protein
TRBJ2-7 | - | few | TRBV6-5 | TGTGCCAGCACCATAGCGAGCGGATCCTACGAGCAGTACTTC | CASTIASGSYEQYF
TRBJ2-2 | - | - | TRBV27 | TGTGCCAGCAGTTTCTCAGGGGGGAACTCGAACACCGGGGAGCTGTTTTTT | CASSFSGGNSNTGELFF
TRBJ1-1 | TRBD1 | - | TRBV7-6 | TGTGCCAGCAGCTTAGCTCGGACAGGGGAAGACACTGAAGCTTTCTTT | CASSLARTGEDTEAFF
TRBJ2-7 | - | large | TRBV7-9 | TGTGCCAGCAGTCCCCCGACACGGACTATCTACGAGCAGTACTTC | CASSPPTRTIYEQYF
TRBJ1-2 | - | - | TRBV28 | TGTGCCAGCCTCTCCCGGGAAAACTATGGCTACACCTTC | CASLSRENYGYTF
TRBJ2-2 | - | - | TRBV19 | TGTGCCAGTAGTATAGCTCGTAACACCGGGGAGCTGTTTTTT | CASSIARNTGELFF
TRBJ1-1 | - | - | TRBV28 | TGTGCCACCAGGGGCGTCGGCACTGAAGCTTTCTTT | CATRGVGTEAFF
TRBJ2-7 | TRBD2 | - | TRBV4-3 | TGCGCCAGCAGCCAAGATTCCATAAAGCCGGGACTAGCGGGAGGGCCCTTCGAGCAGTACTTC | CASSQDSIKPGLAGGPFEQYF
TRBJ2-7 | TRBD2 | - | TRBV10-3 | TGTGCCATCAGTGATCTAGCGGGAGGGAGCTCCTACGAGCAGTACTTC | CAISDLAGGSSYEQYF
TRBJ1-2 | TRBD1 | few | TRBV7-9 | TGTGCCAGCAGCTCTGACAGGGGAGGCTATGGCTACACCTTC | CASSSDRGGYGYTF
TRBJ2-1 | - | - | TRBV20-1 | TGCAGTGCTAGAGATTATAATGAGCAGTTCTTC | CSARDYNEQFF
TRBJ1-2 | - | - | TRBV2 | TGTGCCAGCAGTGATCTACAGACGTTATTGGACTATGGCTACACCTTC | CASSDLQTLLDYGYTF
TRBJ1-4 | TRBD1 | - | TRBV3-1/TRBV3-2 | TGTGCCAGCAGCAACCGGGACAGGGGCGAAAAACTGTTTTTT | CASSNRDRGEKLFF
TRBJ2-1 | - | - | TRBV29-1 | TGCAGCGTTTCAAGACAAAATGAGCAGTTCTTC | CSVSRQNEQFF
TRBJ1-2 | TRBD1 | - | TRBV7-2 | TGTGCCAGCAGCTTCCAGACAGGGAACTATGGCTACACCTTC | CASSFQTGNYGYTF
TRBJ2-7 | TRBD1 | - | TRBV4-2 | TGTGCCAGCAGCCATCGCACGCTTAGACAGGGAGACTACGAGCAGTACTTC | CASSHRTLRQGDYEQYF
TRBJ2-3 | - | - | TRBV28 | TGTGCCAGCAGTTTAGCTGGGAGTTCGTCAGATACGCAGTATTTT | CASSLAGSSSDTQYF
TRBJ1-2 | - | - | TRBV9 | TGTGCCAGCAGCGCCTACGGGGAAAGTGGCTACACCTTC | CASSAYGESGYTF
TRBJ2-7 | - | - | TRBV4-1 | TGCGCCAGCAGCCAAGCCCTAACCCCCTTCTACGAGCAGTACTTC | CASSQALTPFYEQYF
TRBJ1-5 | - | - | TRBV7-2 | TGTGCCAGCAGCTTATGGAGGGATCAGCCCCAGCATTTT | CASSLWRDQPQHF
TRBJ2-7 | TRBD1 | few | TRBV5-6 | TGTGCCAGCAGCTCCGGGACAGGGACCTACGAGCAGTACTTC | CASSSGTGTYEQYF
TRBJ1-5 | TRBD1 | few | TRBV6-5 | TGTGCCAGCAGAAGGACAGGGGTGGGTCAGCCCCAGCATTTT | CASRRTGVGQPQHF
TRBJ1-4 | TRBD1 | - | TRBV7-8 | TGTGCCAGCAGCTTAGGACGCGGACAGGGATATGTTTTT | CASSLGRGQGYVF
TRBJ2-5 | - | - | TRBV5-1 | TGCGCCAGCAGCTTGGGGTCCAGTCAAGAGACCCAGTACTTC | CASSLGSSQETQYF
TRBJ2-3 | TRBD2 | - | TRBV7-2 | TGTGCCAGCAGCTTAGGTCTAGCGGGAGTTGCAGATACGCAGTATTTT | CASSLGLAGVADTQYF
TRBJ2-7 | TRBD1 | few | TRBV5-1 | TGCGCCAGCAGCTTAGCGGGACAGGGTAATGGCGAGCAGTACTTC | CASSLAGQGNGEQYF